Many counts were recorded for the clone carrying this T cell receptor beta chain. V trimming: 1 base; J trimming: 9 bases; junction bases outside the gene matches: 6. CDR1 and CDR2 from the germline V gene are SGHRS and YFSETQ. The length of the CDR3 is 15 residues. To make TCR beta libraries, researchers used iRepertoire HTBI primers and Arm-PCR of CDR3 regions. Via MiXCR, TCRdb re-called the multiplex PCR reads, giving one row per CDR3 protein. In the table there are around 450,000 distinct CDR3 sequences, under 15% of which are singletons. This entry is derived from a study of regulatory T cells in long-lasting Graves disease. Study-wide background: Antithyroid drugs had been taken under 3 months by newly diagnosed Graves' patients.

Time point meaning: newly diagnosed GD, antithyroid drugs for less than 3 months. RNA isolated from PBMCs was used to make the TCR library. This sample also appeared in a second study, on T cells in Graves' hyperthyroidism and ophthalmopathy. From that report: Graves' hyperthyroidism without ophthalmopathy progression within 18 months was termed stable. Exclusion followed for patients with uncontrolled infection, other autoimmune disease, pregnancy or lactation. Carried out on the TCR CDR3, a first-round RT-PCR used the HTBI primer set.

The sample here was peripheral blood mononuclear cells (PBMCs), taken at new diagnosis, from a patient treated with antithyroid drugs. This receptor was identified in a woman younger than 45 with Graves disease. The V and J genes are TRBV5-1 and TRBJ2-1; TRBD2 matches 11 bases. In DNA, the CDR3 is TGCGCCAGCAGCTTGACTAGCGGGAGTGCGCGTGAGCAGTTCTTC. As protein: CASSLTSGSAREQFF.